This TCR beta chain was sequenced in a study of shared T cell receptors in the human thymus. Assay used: immunoSEQ multiplex PCR; TCRdb lists only in-frame clones, some missing. The sample comprises 540,000 or so clones, 78% of which are singletons, and 0.013% rests with the top ten. CDR1 is SGHDT and CDR2 is YYEEEE in the germline V gene. V was clipped by 1 base and J by 4 bases, with 11 bases between them. The CDR3 extends over 14 amino acids. These data also formed part of another study, on human thymus T cells. That source reports: Across thymic and blood repertoires, the usage of V and J genes appeared to be biased.

V gene TRBV5-6 combines with J gene TRBJ1-1; D is unclear. The source is a boy younger than two with a congenital heart defect. Material for sequencing was thymocytes. As DNA, the CDR3 is TGTGCCAGCAGCTTGAAACACAGAATCACTGAAGCTTTCTTT. Protein: CASSLKHRITEAFF.